This is a list of T cell receptor beta chains from one sample in a study of OX40 agonist ivuxolimab in advanced cancers. The method was immunoSEQ multiplex PCR; TCRdb's version includes in-frame clones alone and lacks a portion of them. The table lists fewer than 70,000 clones, around four fifths of them singletons. The source material was CD4+ or CD8+ T cells sorted from blood, sampled in a trial of the OX40 agonist ivuxolimab. These receptors all stem from an adult with an advanced solid tumor such as melanoma, head and neck, liver or kidney cancer. The CDR3 runs from the conserved cysteine through the conserved F or W. The D gene is left open where the match is weak. Where a row states a size, it is once, few, many or the class of an expanded clone; other rows omit it.

d_call j_call v_call clone_size cdr3_nt cdr3_aa
NA TRBJ2-1 TRBV5-1 NA TGCGCCAGCAGCCGTGAGGGGGGATCCTACAATGAGCAGTTCTTC CASSREGGSYNEQFF
TRBD1 TRBJ1-2 TRBV28 NA TGTGCCAGCAGTTTAACTCCCCGAATGGACAGGGAGTACGGCTACACCTTC CASSLTPRMDREYGYTF
TRBD2 TRBJ2-5 TRBV18 NA TGTGCCAGCTCACCACCATCGGGGGGAGGAGAGACCCAGTACTTC CASSPPSGGGETQYF
NA TRBJ2-7 TRBV6-6 NA TGTGCCAGCAATCGACTAGGGTACGAGCAGTACTTC CASNRLGYEQYF
TRBD1 TRBJ2-5 TRBV5-4 few TGTGCCAGCAGCCCGGCAGGGGGCGCCGGGGAGACCCAGTACTTC CASSPAGGAGETQYF
NA TRBJ2-3 TRBV29-1 few TGCAGCGGAACTAGCACAGATACGCAGTATTTT CSGTSTDTQYF
NA TRBJ2-5 TRBV2 NA TGTGCCAGCAGGATGACAGAAAACCAAGAGACCCAGTACTTC CASRMTENQETQYF
NA TRBJ2-3 TRBV4-1 NA TGCGCCAGCAGCCAAGTGGTAGATACGCAGTATTTT CASSQVVDTQYF
NA TRBJ1-1 TRBV19 few TGTGCCAGTAGTCGACGGGGTTTGACTGAAGCTTTCTTT CASSRRGLTEAFF
TRBD1 TRBJ1-5 TRBV28 NA TGTGCCAGCAGTCTAGGACAGGGTAAGGATCAGCCCCAGCATTTT CASSLGQGKDQPQHF
NA TRBJ2-2 TRBV10-1 NA TGCGCCAGCAGCCCGAAGGGGGTCGGGGAGCTGTTTTTT CASSPKGVGELFF
NA TRBJ2-3 TRBV6-5 NA TGTGCCAGCAGTTACACAGGGTCCGATACGCAGTATTTT CASSYTGSDTQYF
TRBD1 TRBJ1-5 TRBV10-2 NA TGCGCCAGCAGTCAGGGGGCACGACAGCCCCAGCATTTT CASSQGARQPQHF
NA TRBJ1-6 TRBV27 NA TGTGCCAGCAGTTTCCGGGGGGCTTCACCCCTCCACTTT CASSFRGASPLHF
TRBD1 TRBJ2-7 TRBV6-5 NA TGTGCCAGCAGTCCTTACAGGGGCACGGCCTACGAGCAGTACTTC CASSPYRGTAYEQYF
NA TRBJ2-6 TRBV6-6 NA TGTGCCAGCAGTTACGAGGCCTCTGGGGCCAACGTCCTGACTTTC CASSYEASGANVLTF
TRBD1 TRBJ1-6 TRBV30 NA TGTGCCTGGAGTGACAGGGGAAAGGGCCCACCCCTCCACTTT CAWSDRGKGPPLHF
NA TRBJ1-6 TRBV28 NA TGTGCCAGCATCAATAGGGGGGGCGCGAAAACCTCACCCCTCCACTTT CASINRGGAKTSPLHF
NA TRBJ1-2 TRBV9 few TGTGCCAGCAGCGTTTCTGTTTCAGGGGTCCCCTTCTACACCTTC CASSVSVSGVPFYTF
TRBD2 TRBJ2-5 TRBV6-6 NA TGTGCCAGCACTCGGGGGGTGCTACAAGAGACCCAGTACTTC CASTRGVLQETQYF
TRBD1 TRBJ2-7 TRBV30 NA TGTGCCTGGAGTAGGGACAGTGACTACGAGCAGTACTTC CAWSRDSDYEQYF
NA TRBJ1-4 TRBV7-9 few TGTGCCAGCAGCGGATCCGGGAGACCTTCAACTAATGAAAAACTGTTTTTT CASSGSGRPSTNEKLFF
TRBD1 TRBJ1-1 TRBV2 NA TGTGCCAGCGGGCGGGACAGGGGGATGAACACTGAAGCTTTCTTT CASGRDRGMNTEAFF
NA TRBJ2-3 TRBV6-1 NA TGTGCCAGCAGTGACCTAAGCACAGATACGCAGTATTTT CASSDLSTDTQYF
NA TRBJ1-5 TRBV28 NA TGTGCCAGCCTGGCGGGGAGGGATCAGCCCCAGCATTTT CASLAGRDQPQHF
NA TRBJ1-6 TRBV6-1 few TGTGCCAGCAGTGTAGATGTAAGATCACCCCTCCACTTT CASSVDVRSPLHF